The 28 T cell receptor beta chains below were found in one sample sequenced in a study of OX40 agonist ivuxolimab in advanced cancers. Library prep was done by the immunoSEQ multiplex PCR assay. TCRdb limited this immuneACCESS table to in-frame rearrangements with V and J called. A share of clones is missing; checked studies link under half to unresolved V genes, and the rest is unexplained. Across this sample there are about 94,000 clones, with around 87% seen only once. Approximately 0.29% of the sample comes from the top ten. Sequenced material: CD4+ or CD8+ T cells sorted from blood, taken in a trial of the OX40 agonist ivuxolimab. The receptors were sampled from an adult with an advanced solid tumor such as melanoma, head and neck, liver or kidney cancer.

The rearrangement links TRBV2 to TRBJ2-1; D is undetermined. Germline V CDR1 and CDR2: SNHLY, FYNNEI. This CDR3 contains 11 residues. Trimming removed 3 bases at V and 9 bases at J, with 6 bases between. The CDR3 nucleotides are TGTGCCAGCAGTGAGCAAATTGAGCAGTTCTTC. This translates into CASSEQIEQFF.

This chain connects TRBV18 to TRBJ2-7, with D possibly matching TRBD2 (6 bases). The CDR3 sequence is 15 residues long. Germline assignment: CDR1 KGHSH and CDR2 LQKENI. Trimming shortened V by 3 bases and J by 0 bases, and 12 bases separated the two germline ends. The CDR3 loop is CASSPGTQTSYEQYF. The CDR3 coding sequence is TGTGCCAGCTCACCGGGGACTCAAACCTCCTACGAGCAGTACTTC.

This chain uses TRBV6-1 with TRBJ2-3; 9 nucleotides align to TRBD1. J was trimmed by 6 bases and V by 0 bases; bases with no gene match: 10. There are 17 residues in the CDR3. CDR1 is MNHNS, CDR2 SASEGT, per germline. The CDR3 is CASSEAPRTGATDTQYF. CDR3 DNA: TGTGCCAGCAGTGAAGCCCCCCGGACAGGGGCGACCGATACGCAGTATTTT.

This clone was counted between two and nine times. The CDR3 DNA reads TGTGCCAGCAGCTCCAGGCGTCGGGGACATTCGAACACCGGGGAGCTGTTTTTT. Translated: CASSSRRRGHSNTGELFF. This chain links TRBV7-3 with TRBJ2-2; D might be TRBD1 (6 bases). V lost 4 bases to trimming and J lost 0 bases, with 18 bases between them. Germline values: CDR1 SGHTA, CDR2 FQGTGA. The CDR3 covers 18 residues.

This clone was found a few times. In DNA, the CDR3 is TGCGCCAGCAGCCAAGATATGGGACTAGTTGTGTACAATGAGCAGTTCTTC. Translating gives CASSQDMGLVVYNEQFF. V gene TRBV4-3 combines with J gene TRBJ2-1; 8 bases map to TRBD2. Germline assignment: CDR1 LGHNA and CDR2 YSLEER. V dropped 0 bases and J dropped 4; count of bases not matched to a gene: 8. This CDR3 contains 17 residues.

The chain employs TRBV14 and TRBJ2-5; a weak D match, TRBD1 (6 bases). CDR3 length equals 17 residues. The germline gives CDR1 SGHDN, CDR2 FVKESK. V was clipped by 0 bases and J by 4 bases, with 18 bases between them. CDR3 amino acids: CASSQDIARGHRETQYF. The CDR3 DNA sequence: TGTGCCAGCAGCCAAGATATAGCGAGGGGACACCGAGAGACCCAGTACTTC.

The CDR3 spells CASSPPGQGADTQYF. The CDR3 region has the DNA TGTGCCAGCAGTCCGCCGGGACAGGGGGCAGATACGCAGTATTTT. This sequence joins TRBV27 and TRBJ2-3; TRBD1 matches at 11 bases. The CDR3 has 15 residues. V was clipped by 5 bases and J by 4 bases; unmatched bases: 5. In germline, CDR1 is MNHEY, CDR2 SMNVEV (reference sequence).

V usage is TRBV6-1 and J usage is TRBJ2-7; no firm D call. Germline V CDR1 and CDR2: MNHNS, SASEGT. V was pared by 5 bases and J by 2 bases, with 16 bases between. The CDR3 covers 15 residues. The CDR3 loop reads CASSFALDGTYEQYF. The DNA of the CDR3 is TGTGCCAGCAGTTTTGCCCTGGACGGAACCTACGAGCAGTACTTC.

The chain is built from TRBV5-1 and TRBJ2-2; 8 bases are a match to TRBD1. The CDR3 covers 16 residues. CDR1 and CDR2 (germline): SGHRS, YFSETQ. V was clipped by 2 bases and J by 3 bases; unmatched bases: 6. The CDR3 DNA reads as TGCGCCAGCAGCTTTTCCAGGGGGCTGGACACCGGGGAGCTGTTTTTT. Translation: CASSFSRGLDTGELFF.

The J gene is TRBJ2-7, the V gene TRBV18, with D tentatively TRBD1 or TRBD2 (5 bases each). V shed 3 bases and J shed 6 bases, with 12 bases lying between them. This CDR3 comprises 13 residues. Germline V gene data show CDR1 as KGHSH and CDR2 as LQKENI. The CDR3, as DNA: TGTGCCAGCTCACCGGCAGGGAGTGGCGAGCAGTACTTC. Encoded protein: CASSPAGSGEQYF.

The V and J genes are TRBV12-5 and TRBJ1-5; the match to TRBD1 covers 7 bases. The V segment lost 0 bases and the J segment 0 bases; nucleotides outside the gene matches: 2. Per the germline V gene, CDR1 is LGHNT and CDR2 is FRNRAP. This CDR3 has 16 residues. The DNA of the CDR3 is TGTGCTAGTGGTTTGGTAAGGACAGGTAGCAATCAGCCCCAGCATTTT. This codes for CASGLVRTGSNQPQHF.

The table lists this clone with a few counts. V and J are TRBV30 and TRBJ1-2, with a tentative D call TRBD1 (5 bases). V was shortened by 5 bases and J by 4 bases, with 14 bases between the two germline ends. The length of the CDR3 is 13 residues. CDR1 and CDR2 (germline): GTSNPN, SVGIG (reference sequence). The CDR3 coding sequence is TGTGCCTGGCGGTGGGGGACCCCCTATGGCTACACCTTC. Protein: CAWRWGTPYGYTF.

This clone has just one count. The junction differs from germline at one of its ends, possibly a read error. The rearrangement joins TRBV6-1 to TRBJ1-2; TRBD1 might be the D (5 bases). The CDR3 totals 12 residues. Germline CDR1 is MNHNS and CDR2 is SASEGT. This CDR3 reads CAGREGNYGYTF. The CDR3 DNA reads TGTGCCGGCAGGGAGGGAAACTATGGCTACACCTTC.

The chain employs TRBV27 and TRBJ2-6; TRBD1 matches 7 bases. This CDR3 is built from 17 residues. The J segment lost 1 base and the V segment lost 5 bases, leaving 8 bases of the junction unmatched. Germline CDR1 is MNHEY and CDR2 is SMNVEV (reference sequence). The CDR3 region has the DNA TGTGCCAGCAGTCCTGACAGGGTACCGTCTGGGGCCAACGTCCTGACTTTC. It codes for CASSPDRVPSGANVLTF.

This clone was counted only a few times. The chain combines TRBV5-1 with TRBJ1-6, with 11 bases fitting TRBD1. Losses at the gene ends were 1 base for V and 7 bases for J; bases not matched to a gene: 10. The CDR3 length is 18 residues. In germline, CDR1 is SGHRS, CDR2 YFSETQ. CDR3 nucleotide sequence: TGCGCCAGCAGCTTGCCGGACAGGGGGCGTGTGAAGAATTCACCCCTCCACTTT. Encoded protein: CASSLPDRGRVKNSPLHF.

The chain uses TRBV10-2 and TRBJ1-5; TRBD1 might be the D (5 bases). Between the trimmed V and J ends, which lost 7 bases and 5 bases, there was a span of 18 bases. The CDR3 sequence is 15 residues long. CDR1 and CDR2 from the germline V gene are WSHSY and SAAADI. The CDR3: CASTREGLLDQPQHF. The CDR3 DNA reads as TGCGCCAGCACCAGGGAAGGGCTTTTGGATCAGCCCCAGCATTTT.

This chain links TRBV5-1 with TRBJ1-5, with a possible D match to TRBD1 (6 bases). Deletions cut 0 bases from V and 7 bases from J, with 11 bases between. CDR3 length: 14 amino acids. Germline CDR1 is SGHRS and CDR2 is YFSETQ. The CDR3 reads CASSLGQGRQPQHF. CDR3 DNA: TGCGCCAGCAGCTTGGGTCAGGGGAGACAGCCCCAGCATTTT. Looking up the rest from reference TRBV5-1 and TRBJ1-5 gives the full variable domain: KAGVTQTPRYLIKTRGQQVTLSCSPISGHRSVSWYQQTPGQGLQFLFEYFSETQRNKGNFPGRFSGRQFSNSRSEMNVSTLELGDSALYLCASSLGQGRQPQHFGDGTRLSIL.

This clone has just one count. The chain has TRBV5-1 and TRBJ2-3; no clear D gene. CDR1 SGHRS and CDR2 YFSETQ come from the germline V gene. V was cut by 1 base and J by 0 bases, with 6 bases left in between. The CDR3 has 14 residues. The CDR3 sequence: CASSLQVSTDTQYF. In nucleotides, the CDR3 is TGCGCCAGCAGCTTGCAGGTCAGCACAGATACGCAGTATTTT.

This rearrangement joins TRBV30 to TRBJ2-3; 9 nucleotides line up with TRBD2. The CDR3 loop spans 13 amino acids. Trimming at V came to 5 bases and at J to 3 bases, leaving 3 bases not matched to a gene. The V gene's germline CDR1 is GTSNPN and CDR2 SVGIG (reference sequence). CDR3 DNA sequence: TGTGCCTGGGCTAGCGGGGTAACAGATACGCAGTATTTT. Residues: CAWASGVTDTQYF. Full variable domain (outside the CDR3, taken from reference TRBV30 and TRBJ2-3): SQTIHQWPATLVQPVGSPLSLECTVEGTSNPNLYWYRQAAGRGLQLLFYSVGIGQISSEVPQNLSASRPQDRQFILSSKKLLLSDSGFYLCAWASGVTDTQYFGPGTRLTVL.

This clone was recorded once. J is TRBJ1-2 and V is TRBV5-1; D may be TRBD1 (5 bases). Between the trimmed V and J ends, which lost 1 base and 6 bases, there was a span of 16 bases. Germline V gene sequence: CDR1 SGHRS, CDR2 YFSETQ. This CDR3 is 15 amino acids long. CDR3 protein: CASSLTPQGADGYTF. CDR3 in DNA: TGCGCCAGCAGCTTGACACCCCAGGGCGCTGATGGCTACACCTTC.

The chain links TRBV18 to TRBJ1-2, with D possibly being TRBD1 (6 bases). Deletions cut 3 bases from V and 10 bases from J, with 15 bases between. The CDR3 consists of 13 residues. Germline assignment: CDR1 KGHSH and CDR2 LQKENI. CDR3 protein: CASSPAQGEDYTF. The CDR3 nucleotides are TGTGCCAGCTCACCGGCACAGGGTGAAGACTACACCTTC.

This clone appeared a single time. Other DNA sequences in this specimen translate into the identical CDR3. V usage is TRBV6-6 and J usage is TRBJ2-7; D is ambiguous. There are 12 residues in the CDR3. Between the trimmed V and J ends, which lost 6 bases and 1 base, there was a span of 7 bases. Germline V gene data show CDR1 as MNHNY and CDR2 as SVGAGI (reference sequence). The CDR3 sequence is CASRAESYEQYF. For the CDR3, the DNA is TGTGCCAGCAGGGCAGAGTCCTACGAGCAGTACTTC.

This clone has a single count. Other DNA sequences in this sample translate to the same CDR3. The rearrangement links TRBV6-5 to TRBJ1-2, with 7 bases lining up with TRBD1. CDR1 is MNHEY and CDR2 is SVGAGI in the germline V gene. V dropped 6 bases and J dropped 5; count of bases not matched to a gene: 0. The CDR3 is 11 residues long. The CDR3 sequence: CASRQGYGYTF. The CDR3, as DNA: TGTGCCAGCAGACAGGGGTATGGCTACACCTTC.

J is TRBJ1-1 and V is TRBV15; D is possibly TRBD1 (6 bases). The CDR3 contains 16 residues. Trimming took 0 bases from V and 6 from J, leaving 17 bases between them. CDR1 LNHNV and CDR2 YYDKDF come from the germline V gene (reference sequence). The CDR3: CATSRDEKGVEAEAFF. CDR3 bases: TGTGCCACCAGCAGAGATGAAAAGGGGGTAGAGGCTGAAGCTTTCTTT.

The chain joins TRBV4-2 to TRBJ1-5, with D possibly being TRBD1 (5 bases). This CDR3 is built from 15 residues. Germline CDR1 reads LGHNA; CDR2 reads YNFKEQ. V lost 0 bases to trimming and J lost 3 bases, with 9 bases between them. CDR3: CASSQDGTINQPQHF. In DNA form, the CDR3 reads TGTGCCAGCAGCCAAGATGGGACCATCAATCAGCCCCAGCATTTT.

The rearrangement links TRBV5-1 to TRBJ2-2; 10 bases map to TRBD1. The CDR3 covers 14 residues. The V gene end was trimmed by 7 bases and the J gene end by 8 bases; junction bases not matched to a gene: 8. Germline lookup yields CDR1 SGHRS and CDR2 YFSETQ. The chain's CDR3 is CASSGTGDLGELFF. CDR3 sequence (DNA): TGCGCCAGCTCCGGGACAGGGGATCTTGGGGAGCTGTTTTTT.

The rearrangement uses TRBV5-8 and TRBJ1-2; D unresolved. V lost 7 bases, J lost 1 base, and 11 bases lay in between. The CDR3 spans 13 residues. Germline V gives CDR1 SGHTS, CDR2 YDEGEE. The chain's CDR3 is CASDTGLNYGYTF. CDR3 DNA: TGTGCCAGCGATACCGGGCTTAACTATGGCTACACCTTC.

The V gene is TRBV7-2, the J gene TRBJ1-1; D unclear. Between the trimmed V and J ends, which lost 5 bases and 1 base, there was a span of 20 bases. Germline values: CDR1 SGHTA, CDR2 FQGNSA. CDR3 length: 17 amino acids. CDR3 sequence: CASSRERAGWRNTEAFF. CDR3 nucleotides: TGTGCCAGCAGCCGAGAAAGGGCGGGCTGGAGGAACACTGAAGCTTTCTTT.